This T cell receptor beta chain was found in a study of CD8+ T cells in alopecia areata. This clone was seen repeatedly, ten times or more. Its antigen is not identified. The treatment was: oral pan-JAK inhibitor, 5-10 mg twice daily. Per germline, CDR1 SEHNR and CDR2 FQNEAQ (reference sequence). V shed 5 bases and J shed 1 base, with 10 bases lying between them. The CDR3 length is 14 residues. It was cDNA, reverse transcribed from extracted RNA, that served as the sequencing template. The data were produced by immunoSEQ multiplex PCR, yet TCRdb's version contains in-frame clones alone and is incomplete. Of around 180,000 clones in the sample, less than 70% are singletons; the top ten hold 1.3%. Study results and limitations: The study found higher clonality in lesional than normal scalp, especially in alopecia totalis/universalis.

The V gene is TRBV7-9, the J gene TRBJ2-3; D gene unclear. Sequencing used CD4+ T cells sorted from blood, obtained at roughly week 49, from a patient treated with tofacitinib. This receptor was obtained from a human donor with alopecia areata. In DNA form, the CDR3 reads TGTGCCAGCAGCGCCCCTGCCCGCACAGATACGCAGTATTTT. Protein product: CASSAPARTDTQYF.